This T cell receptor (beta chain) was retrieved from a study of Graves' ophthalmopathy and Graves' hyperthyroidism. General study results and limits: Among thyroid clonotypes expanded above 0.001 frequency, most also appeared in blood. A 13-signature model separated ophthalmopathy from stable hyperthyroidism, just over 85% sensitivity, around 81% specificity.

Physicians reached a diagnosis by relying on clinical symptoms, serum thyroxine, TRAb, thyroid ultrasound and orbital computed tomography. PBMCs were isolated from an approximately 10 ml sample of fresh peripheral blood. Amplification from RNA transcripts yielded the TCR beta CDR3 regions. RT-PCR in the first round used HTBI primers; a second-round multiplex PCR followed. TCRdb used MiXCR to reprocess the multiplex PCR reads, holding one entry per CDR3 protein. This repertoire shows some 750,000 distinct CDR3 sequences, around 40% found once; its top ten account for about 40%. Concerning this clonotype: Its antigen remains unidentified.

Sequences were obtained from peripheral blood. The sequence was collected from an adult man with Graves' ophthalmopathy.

The CDR3 DNA sequence: TGTGCCAGCAGTTATTTGAGGGTGGATGGCTACGAGCAGTACTTC. This codes for CASSYLRVDGYEQYF. V and J are TRBV6-6 and TRBJ2-7; tentative D call: TRBD2 (5 bases). The V end lost 3 bases, the J end lost 3 bases, and 15 bases lay between the germline ends. This CDR3 spans 15 amino acids. Germline V lookup: CDR1 MNHNY, CDR2 SVGAGI (reference sequence).